The clone carrying this T cell receptor beta chain was counted ten times or more. The sample's time point: pre-sensitization, week 0. Treatment here: therapeutic diphenylcyclopropenone sensitization with weekly scalp DPC. V was shortened by 1 base and J by 0 bases, with 10 bases between the two germline ends. The V gene's germline CDR1 is KGHDR and CDR2 SFDVKD. This CDR3 region has 16 residues. As handled by the study authors: The number of TCRs in each sample had a median of approximately 93,000 and spanned about 20,000 to 690,600. TCRdb called the RACE reads again in MiXCR, with one record for every CDR3 protein. TCRdb assigned the V and J calls; the authors' analysis was not used. The sample gives 300,000 to 450,000 distinct CDR3 sequences, roughly 6% of which show up once; over 7% is in the top ten. This sample was included in a study of human T cells and chemical hapten exposure.

The TCR was taken from a woman aged 18-29 years with alopecia areata. Some clones in this sample may be carry-over from other donors' samples. The sequencing here drew on whole blood, taken in connection with sensitization to the hapten diphenylcyclopropenone (DPC). This chain connects TRBV24-1 to TRBJ2-3; D might be TRBD1 or TRBD2, each matching 5 bases. The CDR3 nucleotides read TGTGCCACCAGTGATTTTAAGAGGGACAGCACAGATACGCAGTATTTT. Encoded protein: CATSDFKRDSTDTQYF.